This record covers a single T cell receptor beta chain. Clones were read by immunoSEQ multiplex PCR, and TCRdb kept only the in-frame ones, dropping some. This table has roughly 76,000 clones, just over 85% appearing once. This record belongs to a study of OX40 agonist ivuxolimab in advanced cancers. Study-level information: Of the patients, three showed partial responses, one with hepatocellular carcinoma and two with cutaneous melanoma.

The CDR3 spans 14 residues. V was trimmed by 5 bases and J by 7 bases, leaving 15 bases between them. Germline CDR1 reads MNHEY; CDR2 reads SMNVEV (reference sequence). The V call is TRBV27, the J call TRBJ1-5, with D maybe TRBD1 (6 bases). This sample comprised CD4+ or CD8+ T cells sorted from blood, obtained in a trial of the OX40 agonist ivuxolimab. The TCR comes from an adult with an advanced solid tumor such as melanoma, head and neck, liver or kidney cancer. The CDR3 nucleotides read TGTGCCAGCAGTGAACCACAGGGTAGCCAGCCCCAGCATTTT. It encodes CASSEPQGSQPQHF.